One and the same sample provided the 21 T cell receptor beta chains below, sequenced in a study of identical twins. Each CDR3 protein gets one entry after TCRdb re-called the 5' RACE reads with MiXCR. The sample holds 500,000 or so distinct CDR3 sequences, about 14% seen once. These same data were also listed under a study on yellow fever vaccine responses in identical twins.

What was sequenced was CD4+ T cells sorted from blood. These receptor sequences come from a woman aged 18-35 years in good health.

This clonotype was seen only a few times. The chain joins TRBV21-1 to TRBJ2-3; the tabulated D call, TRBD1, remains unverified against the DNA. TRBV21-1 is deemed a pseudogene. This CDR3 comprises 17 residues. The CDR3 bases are TGTGCCAGCAGCCTCCCCTGGGCAGGGTTAAGTACAGATACGCAGTATTTT. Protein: CASSLPWAGLSTDTQYF.

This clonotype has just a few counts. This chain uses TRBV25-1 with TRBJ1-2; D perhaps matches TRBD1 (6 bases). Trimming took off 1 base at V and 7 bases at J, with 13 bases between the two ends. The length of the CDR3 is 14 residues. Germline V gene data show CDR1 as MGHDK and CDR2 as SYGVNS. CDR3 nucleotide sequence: TGTGCCAGCAGTGAATTGGGGGGGGGCGTTGGCTACACCTTC. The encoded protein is CASSELGGGVGYTF.

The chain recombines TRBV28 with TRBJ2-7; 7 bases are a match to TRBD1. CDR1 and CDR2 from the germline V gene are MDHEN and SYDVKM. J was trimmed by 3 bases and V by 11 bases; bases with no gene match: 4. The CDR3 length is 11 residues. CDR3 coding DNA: TGTGCCTGGGGGACAGACTACGAGCAGTACTTC. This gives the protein CAWGTDYEQYF.

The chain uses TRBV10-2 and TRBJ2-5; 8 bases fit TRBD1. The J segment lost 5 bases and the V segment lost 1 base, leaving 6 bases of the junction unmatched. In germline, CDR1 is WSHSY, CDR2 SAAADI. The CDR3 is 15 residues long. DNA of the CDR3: TGCGCCAGCAGTGAGTTGACAGGGGCGCGGGAGACCCAGTACTTC. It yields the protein CASSELTGARETQYF.

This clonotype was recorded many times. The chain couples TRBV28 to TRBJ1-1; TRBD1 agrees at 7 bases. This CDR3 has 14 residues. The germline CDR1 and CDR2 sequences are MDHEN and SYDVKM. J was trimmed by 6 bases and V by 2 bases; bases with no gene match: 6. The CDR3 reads CASSLIKDRAEAFF. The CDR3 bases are TGTGCCAGCAGTTTAATTAAAGACAGGGCTGAAGCTTTCTTT.

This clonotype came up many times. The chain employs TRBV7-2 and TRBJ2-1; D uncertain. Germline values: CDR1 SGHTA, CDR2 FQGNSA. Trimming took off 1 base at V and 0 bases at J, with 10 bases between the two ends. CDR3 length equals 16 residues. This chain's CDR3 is CASSLVSSSSYNEQFF. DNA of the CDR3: TGTGCCAGCAGCTTAGTCAGTTCGAGCTCCTACAATGAGCAGTTCTTC.

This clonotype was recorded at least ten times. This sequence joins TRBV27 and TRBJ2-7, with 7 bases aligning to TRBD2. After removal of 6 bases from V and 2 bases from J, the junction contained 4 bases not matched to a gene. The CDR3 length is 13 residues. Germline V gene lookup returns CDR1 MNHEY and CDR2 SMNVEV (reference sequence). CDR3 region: CASSPAGPYEQYF. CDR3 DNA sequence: TGTGCCAGCAGCCCAGCGGGGCCCTACGAGCAGTACTTC.

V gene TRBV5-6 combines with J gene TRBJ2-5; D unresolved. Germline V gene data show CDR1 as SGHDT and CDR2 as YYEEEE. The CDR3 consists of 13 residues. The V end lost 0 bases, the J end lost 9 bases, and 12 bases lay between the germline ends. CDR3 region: CASSLEGSKAQYF. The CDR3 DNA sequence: TGTGCCAGCAGCTTGGAGGGCAGCAAGGCCCAGTACTTC.

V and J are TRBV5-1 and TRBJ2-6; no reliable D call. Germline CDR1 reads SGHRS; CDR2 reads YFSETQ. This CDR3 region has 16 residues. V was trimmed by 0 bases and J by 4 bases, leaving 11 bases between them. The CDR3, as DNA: TGCGCCAGCAGCTTGGCTAGAGGTCCCGGGGCCAACGTCCTGACTTTC. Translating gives CASSLARGPGANVLTF. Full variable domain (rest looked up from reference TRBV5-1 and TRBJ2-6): KAGVTQTPRYLIKTRGQQVTLSCSPISGHRSVSWYQQTPGQGLQFLFEYFSETQRNKGNFPGRFSGRQFSNSRSEMNVSTLELGDSALYLCASSLARGPGANVLTFGAGSRLTVL.

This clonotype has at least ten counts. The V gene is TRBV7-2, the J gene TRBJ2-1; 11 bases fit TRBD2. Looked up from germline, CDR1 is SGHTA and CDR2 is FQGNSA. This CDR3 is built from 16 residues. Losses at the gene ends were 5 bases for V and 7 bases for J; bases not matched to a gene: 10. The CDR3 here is CASSHPSGLAANEQFF. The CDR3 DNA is TGTGCCAGCAGCCACCCCTCGGGACTAGCGGCAAATGAGCAGTTCTTC. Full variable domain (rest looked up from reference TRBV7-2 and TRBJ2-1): GAGVSQSPSNKVTEKGKDVELRCDPISGHTALYWYRQSLGQGLEFLIYFQGNSAPDKSGLPSDRFSAERTGGSVSTLTIQRTQQEDSAVYLCASSHPSGLAANEQFFGPGTRLTVL.

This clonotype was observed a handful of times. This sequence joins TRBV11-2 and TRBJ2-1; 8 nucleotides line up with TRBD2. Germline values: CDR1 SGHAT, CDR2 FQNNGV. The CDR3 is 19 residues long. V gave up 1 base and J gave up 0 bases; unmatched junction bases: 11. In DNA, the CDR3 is TGTGCCAGCAGCTTAGTTGGTACTAGCGGCCGAAGCTCCTACAATGAGCAGTTCTTC. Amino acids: CASSLVGTSGRSSYNEQFF.

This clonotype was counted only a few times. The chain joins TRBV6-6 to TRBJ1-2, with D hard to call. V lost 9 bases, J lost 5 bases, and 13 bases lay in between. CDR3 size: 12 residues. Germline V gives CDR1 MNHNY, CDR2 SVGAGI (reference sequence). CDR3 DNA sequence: TGTGCCAGTCGTTACGGGAATTATGGCTACACCTTC. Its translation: CASRYGNYGYTF.

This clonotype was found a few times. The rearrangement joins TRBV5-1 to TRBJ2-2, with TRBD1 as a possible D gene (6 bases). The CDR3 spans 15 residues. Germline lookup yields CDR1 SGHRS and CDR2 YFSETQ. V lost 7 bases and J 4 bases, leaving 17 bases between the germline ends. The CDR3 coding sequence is TGCGCCAGCGGCACAGCAGGGGTCGGCACCGGGGAGCTGTTTTTT. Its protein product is CASGTAGVGTGELFF.

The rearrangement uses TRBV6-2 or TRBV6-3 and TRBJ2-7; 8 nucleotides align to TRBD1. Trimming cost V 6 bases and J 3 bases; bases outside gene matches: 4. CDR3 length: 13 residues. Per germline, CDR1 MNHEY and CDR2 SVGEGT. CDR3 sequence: CASRPTGDYEQYF. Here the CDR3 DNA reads TGTGCCAGCAGACCGACAGGGGACTACGAGCAGTACTTC.

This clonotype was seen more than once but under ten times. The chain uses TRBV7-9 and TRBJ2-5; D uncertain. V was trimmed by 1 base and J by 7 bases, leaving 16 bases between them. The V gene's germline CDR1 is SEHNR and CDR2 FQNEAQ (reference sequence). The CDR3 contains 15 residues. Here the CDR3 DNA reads TGTGCCAGCAGCTTAGGTCCCCCTAAGAAGGGGACCCAGTACTTC. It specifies CASSLGPPKKGTQYF.

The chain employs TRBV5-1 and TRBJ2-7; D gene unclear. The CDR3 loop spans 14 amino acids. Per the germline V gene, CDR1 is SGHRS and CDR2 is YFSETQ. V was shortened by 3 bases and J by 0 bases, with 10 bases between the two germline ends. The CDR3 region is CASSSDTVSYEQYF. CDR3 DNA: TGCGCCAGCAGCTCGGATACAGTCTCCTACGAGCAGTACTTC.

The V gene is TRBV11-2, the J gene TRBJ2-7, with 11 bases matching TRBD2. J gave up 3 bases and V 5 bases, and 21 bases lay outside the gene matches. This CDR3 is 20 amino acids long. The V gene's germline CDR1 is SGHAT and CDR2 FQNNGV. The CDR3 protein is CASSPRGGLAGGESYYEQYF. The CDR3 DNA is TGTGCCAGCAGCCCAAGGGGCGGGCTAGCGGGAGGAGAGAGTTACTACGAGCAGTACTTC.

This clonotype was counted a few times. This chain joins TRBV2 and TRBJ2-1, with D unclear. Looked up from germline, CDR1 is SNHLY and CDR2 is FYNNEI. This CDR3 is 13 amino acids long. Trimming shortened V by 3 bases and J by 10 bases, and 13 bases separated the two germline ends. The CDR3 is CASSESFSGEQFF. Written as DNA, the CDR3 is TGTGCCAGCAGTGAGTCGTTCTCTGGAGAGCAGTTCTTC.

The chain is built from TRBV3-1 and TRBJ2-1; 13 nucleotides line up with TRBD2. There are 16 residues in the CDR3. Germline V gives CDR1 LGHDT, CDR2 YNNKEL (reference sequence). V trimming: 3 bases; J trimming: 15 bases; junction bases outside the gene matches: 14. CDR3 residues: CASSQRGFGLAGVWFF. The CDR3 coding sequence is TGTGCCAGCAGCCAGAGAGGGTTTGGACTAGCGGGAGTCTGGTTCTTC.

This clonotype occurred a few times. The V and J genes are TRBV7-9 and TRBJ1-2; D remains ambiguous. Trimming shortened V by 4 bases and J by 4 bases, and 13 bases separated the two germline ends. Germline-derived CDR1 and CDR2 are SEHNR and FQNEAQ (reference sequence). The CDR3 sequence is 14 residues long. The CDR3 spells CASSSDGRGYGYTF. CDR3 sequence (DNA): TGTGCCAGCAGCTCCGACGGACGAGGCTATGGCTACACCTTC.

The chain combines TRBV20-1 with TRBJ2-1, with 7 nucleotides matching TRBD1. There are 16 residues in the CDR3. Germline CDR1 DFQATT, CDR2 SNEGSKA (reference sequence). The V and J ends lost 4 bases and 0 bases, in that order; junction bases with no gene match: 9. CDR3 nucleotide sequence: TGCAGTGCTAACTCACAGGGGCCGAGCTCCTACAATGAGCAGTTCTTC. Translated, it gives CSANSQGPSSYNEQFF.